This T cell receptor (beta chain) was sequenced in a study of T cell clonality in common variable immunodeficiency. General study results and limits: CVID patient heterogeneity limited repertoire-clinical complication correlations. CVID subjects shared fewer TCRbeta clones than healthy controls did.

Both groups were predominantly of Caucasian heritage. The sample holds many counts of this clone. Its antigen is still unknown. The CDR3 extends 3 residues past the end of the read, so its final part is completed from the germline J gene. Sequencing input was equivalent genomic DNA from CVID and controls. Produced via immunoSEQ multiplex PCR; TCRdb's table is partial and in-frame only. The sample counts about 52,000 clones, none seen once; the ten largest own about 1.7%. CDR1 LNHNV and CDR2 YYDKDF come from the germline V gene (reference sequence). V lost 4 bases and J lost 5, with 17 bases in between. The CDR3 sequence is 15 residues long.

The chain couples TRBV15 to TRBJ2-5; possibly TRBD1 for D (7 bases). The sequence was obtained from a person aged 18 to 75 in good health. The source material was peripheral blood mononuclear cells. CDR3 amino acids: CATSTEAAGGETQYF. The DNA read from the CDR3 is TGTGCCACCAGCACGGAAGCGGCAGGGGGGGAGACC.